One sample yielded the 24 T cell receptor beta chains listed below, sequenced in a study of T cells in Graves' hyperthyroidism and ophthalmopathy (dated by TCRdb to between 2017 and 2020). The library was produced with multiplex PCR. Sequencer: Illumina HiSeq 2000. The TCR beta CDR3 regions were amplified from RNA transcripts. The first round of RT-PCR for the TCR CDR3 was performed with the HTBI primer set and the Qiagen OneStep RT-PCR kit. The raw public data were reprocessed by TCRdb itself: fastp quality trimming at Q25, MiXCR clonotype calling, in-frame beta chains only. Every CDR3 protein is listed once, alongside the most common genes and DNA of its rows. Within this sample are 500,000 to 600,000 distinct CDR3 sequences, with over 15% of them counted one time only. In total, the top ten clones hold 15% to 20% of the sample. Sequenced: blood. The origin of the receptors is a woman aged 18-29 years with Graves' hyperthyroidism.

The chain uses TRBV20-1 and TRBJ2-5; 8 positions match TRBD2. CDR1 and CDR2 (germline): DFQATT, SNEGSKA (reference sequence). J lost 2 bases, V lost 3 bases, and 8 bases had no gene match. The length of the CDR3 is 15 residues. The CDR3 spells CSASGGLESQETQYF. The CDR3 nucleotides are TGCAGTGCTAGTGGGGGACTAGAATCTCAAGAGACCCAGTACTTC.

The chain joins TRBV27 to TRBJ2-2; no clear D gene. Germline lookup yields CDR1 MNHEY and CDR2 SMNVEV (reference sequence). The CDR3 loop spans 15 amino acids. V lost 6 bases to trimming and J lost 1 base, with 12 bases between them. CDR3 region: CASRVATENTGELFF. The CDR3 bases are TGTGCCAGCAGAGTGGCTACGGAGAACACCGGGGAGCTGTTTTTT.

This clonotype was recorded many times. V usage is TRBV27 and J usage is TRBJ1-1, with a weak D call TRBD1 (5 bases). The germline V and J ends were trimmed by 6 bases and 0 bases, with 20 bases remaining between them. This CDR3 region has 17 residues. CDR1 MNHEY and CDR2 SMNVEV come from the germline V gene (reference sequence). The CDR3 DNA is TGTGCCAGCAGCCCCCGTTTGGGGCCTCCGGTGAACACTGAAGCTTTCTTT. This translates into CASSPRLGPPVNTEAFF.

In this sample, this clonotype turned up a few times. V gene TRBV20-1 combines with J gene TRBJ1-5; possibly TRBD1 for D (5 bases). Trimming took 3 bases from V and 4 from J, leaving 19 bases between them. The germline V gene encodes CDR1 DFQATT and CDR2 SNEGSKA (reference sequence). This CDR3 has 16 amino acids. CDR3 amino acids: CSASWGRLFFNQPQHF. DNA for the CDR3: TGCAGTGCTAGTTGGGGCCGGCTGTTCTTTAATCAGCCCCAGCATTTT.

This clonotype was seen repeatedly, ten times or more. The chain is built from TRBV12-3 or TRBV12-4 and TRBJ2-5; TRBD2 aligns across 14 bases. V was pared by 6 bases and J by 4 bases, with 7 bases of the junction left unmatched. The CDR3 runs to 16 residues. The DNA for the CDR3 is TGTGCCAGCAGGTTGGGACTAGCGGGAGTAATAGAGACCCAGTACTTC. It specifies CASRLGLAGVIETQYF.

The chain combines TRBV30 with TRBJ2-1; TRBD2 aligns across 8 bases. Unmatched junction bases numbered 11, after V lost 0 bases and J lost 4 bases. Germline lookup yields CDR1 GTSNPN and CDR2 SVGIG (reference sequence). This CDR3 has 17 amino acids. For the CDR3, the DNA is TGTGCCTGGAGTGTACTTGCGGGGGGTTTTTTATACAATGAGCAGTTCTTC. Translating gives CAWSVLAGGFLYNEQFF.

The chain employs TRBV5-5 and TRBJ2-1, with 7 nucleotides matching TRBD2. CDR3 size: 15 residues. V gave up 4 bases and J gave up 5 bases; unmatched junction bases: 9. Germline lookup yields CDR1 SGHKS and CDR2 YYEKEE (reference sequence). The DNA for the CDR3 is TGTGCCAGCAGCCCACAGGTCGGGGGGAACAATGAGCAGTTCTTC. Translated: CASSPQVGGNNEQFF.

This clonotype has just a few counts. This rearrangement joins TRBV4-3 to TRBJ2-2, with a tentative D call TRBD1 (5 bases). Germline CDR1 is LGHNA and CDR2 is YSLEER. The CDR3 extends over 16 amino acids. Trimming shortened V by 0 bases and J by 5 bases, and 13 bases separated the two germline ends. CDR3 sequence reads: CASSQDGRAGTGELFF. The CDR3 nucleotides are TGCGCCAGCAGCCAAGATGGCAGGGCTGGGACCGGGGAGCTGTTTTTT.

Only a few counts were recorded for this clonotype. This chain uses TRBV12-3 or TRBV12-4 with TRBJ2-7; 8 bases are shared with TRBD1. CDR3 length equals 16 residues. V lost 4 bases and J lost 1; bases outside the gene matches: 9. CDR3: CASSSAGGYASYEQYF. CDR3 DNA sequence: TGTGCCAGCAGTTCCGCAGGGGGCTACGCTTCCTACGAGCAGTACTTC.

As for this clonotype: Sequence at one end of the junction differs from germline and may be a read error. The chain uses TRBV28 and TRBJ2-1; 7 bases fit TRBD2. The germline gives CDR1 MDHEN, CDR2 SYDVKM. CDR3 length: 13 amino acids. CDR3 residues: CASSLGGYSEQFF. The CDR3 coding sequence is TGTGCCAGCAGTTTGGGAGGGTACAGTGAGCAGTTCTTC.

The sample holds many counts of this clonotype. This sequence joins TRBV20-1 and TRBJ2-7, with 9 bases fitting TRBD1. The CDR3 has 16 residues. The germline gives CDR1 DFQATT, CDR2 SNEGSKA (reference sequence). Germline trimming cut 3 bases from V and 1 base from J; bases unmatched to any gene: 10. The CDR3 DNA reads TGCAGTGCTAGCGACCCCGGGACAGGGTTTTCCTACGAGCAGTACTTC. Translation: CSASDPGTGFSYEQYF.

This clonotype was observed many times. The gene calls are TRBV18 and TRBJ2-5; D is ambiguous. CDR1 is KGHSH and CDR2 is LQKENI in the germline V gene. Trimming shortened V by 2 bases and J by 3 bases, and 4 bases separated the two germline ends. The length of the CDR3 is 12 residues. The CDR3 region has the DNA TGTGCCAGCTCACCAAGTAAAGAGACCCAGTACTTC. Protein: CASSPSKETQYF.

This clonotype has at least ten counts. The chain joins TRBV20-1 to TRBJ2-7; 13 bases match TRBD2. CDR3 length: 14 residues. Germline values: CDR1 DFQATT, CDR2 SNEGSKA (reference sequence). After removal of 6 bases from V and 3 bases from J, the junction contained 5 bases not matched to a gene. In nucleotides, the CDR3 is TGCAGTGCGGGACTAGCGGGACGGCGCTACGAGCAGTACTTC. Its translation: CSAGLAGRRYEQYF.

This clonotype was seen a few times. The rearrangement joins TRBV6-2 or TRBV6-3 to TRBJ2-7; tentatively, D is TRBD1 (6 bases). This CDR3 has 13 amino acids. CDR1 and CDR2 from the germline V gene are MNHEY and SVGEGT. The V end lost 6 bases, the J end lost 2 bases, and 11 bases lay between the germline ends. The CDR3 sequence is CASRLTGTYEQYF. CDR3 nucleotide sequence: TGTGCCAGCAGGCTGACAGGAACCTACGAGCAGTACTTC.

The gene calls are TRBV29-1 and TRBJ2-7, with TRBD1 identical over 9 bases. From germline, CDR1 is SQVTM and CDR2 ANQGSEA. The CDR3 consists of 11 residues. The V gene end was trimmed by 4 bases and the J gene end by 5 bases; junction bases not matched to a gene: 0. CDR3 sequence: CSVGQGDEQYF. CDR3 DNA: TGCAGCGTTGGACAGGGGGACGAGCAGTACTTC.

CDR3 in DNA: TGTGCCAGCAGCCGACAGGGGGCGGCTTTCTTT. Its translation is CASSRQGAAFF. The chain employs TRBV28 and TRBJ1-1; 10 bases fit TRBD1. J was trimmed by 11 bases and V by 6 bases; bases with no gene match: 3. Germline values: CDR1 MDHEN, CDR2 SYDVKM. The CDR3 extends over 11 amino acids. Variable domain in full (rest from reference TRBV28 and TRBJ1-1): DVKVTQSSRYLVKRTGEKVFLECVQDMDHENMFWYRQDPGLGLRLIYFSYDVKMKEKGDIPEGYSVSREKKERFSLILESASTNQTSMYLCASSRQGAAFFGQGTRLTVV.

The V gene is TRBV29-1, the J gene TRBJ2-3; TRBD2 matches 8 bases. The CDR3 runs 14 residues. Germline CDR1 and CDR2: SQVTM and ANQGSEA. V shed 6 bases, J shed 8 bases, and the junction held 13 bases outside the gene matches. The chain's CDR3 is CSVRGRHFNGTQYF. The DNA of the CDR3 is TGCAGCGTCCGCGGGAGGCACTTCAATGGTACGCAGTATTTT.

There are a few counts of this clonotype. The V gene is TRBV10-3, the J gene TRBJ1-2; D is unclear. Trimming cost V 7 bases and J 4 bases, with 10 bases left between them. CDR1 is ENHRY and CDR2 is SYGVKD in the germline V gene. The CDR3 spans 12 residues. The CDR3 nucleotides read TGTGCCATCACGGACGGCGCCTATGGCTACACCTTC. This codes for CAITDGAYGYTF.

The sample holds a few counts of this clonotype. The chain carries TRBV7-6 and TRBJ2-5; 13 bases align to TRBD2. Germline assignment: CDR1 SGHVS and CDR2 FNYEAQ. J lost 4 bases, V lost 2 bases, and 10 bases had no gene match. The CDR3 has 18 amino acids. CDR3 residues: CASSLSLAGGPFRETQYF. In nucleotides, the CDR3 is TGTGCCAGCAGCTTATCACTAGCGGGAGGGCCCTTCAGAGAGACCCAGTACTTC.

In its sample, this clonotype was seen many times. The chain carries TRBV28 and TRBJ2-1, with D hard to call. Germline-derived CDR1 and CDR2 are MDHEN and SYDVKM. V lost 6 bases to trimming and J lost 2 bases, with 5 bases between them. The CDR3 spans 12 residues. CDR3 nucleotide sequence: TGTGCCAGCAGATTAACCTACAATGAGCAGTTCTTC. Translated: CASRLTYNEQFF.

This clonotype was observed many times. The rearrangement joins TRBV28 to TRBJ2-4, with D possibly called TRBD1 or TRBD2 (7 bases each). V lost 6 bases and J lost 6, with 18 bases in between. The CDR3 has 15 residues. Germline CDR1 is MDHEN and CDR2 is SYDVKM. The chain's CDR3 is CASSPGRGTVNIQYF. CDR3 DNA: TGTGCCAGCAGCCCCGGGCGGGGGACAGTAAACATTCAGTACTTC.

This clonotype has at least ten counts. The chain joins TRBV7-2 to TRBJ2-5; D gene unclear. CDR1 is SGHTA and CDR2 is FQGNSA in the germline V gene. The germline V and J ends were trimmed by 3 bases and 5 bases, with 13 bases remaining between them. The CDR3 length is 14 residues. The CDR3 sequence is CASSFLGGEETQYF. CDR3 nucleotides: TGTGCCAGCAGCTTCTTAGGTGGCGAGGAGACCCAGTACTTC.

This clonotype appeared a single time. One base away lies a much larger clone, so this may be a sequencing read error. The V and J genes are TRBV27 and TRBJ2-1, with D perhaps TRBD2 (5 bases). CDR3 length equals 15 residues. Germline V CDR1 and CDR2: MNHEY, SMNVEV (reference sequence). Trimming shortened V by 4 bases and J by 7 bases, and 17 bases separated the two germline ends. CDR3 coding DNA: TGTGCCAGCAGTTCTTGGACTGTGCAAACTAATGAGCAGTTCTTC. It specifies CASSSWTVQTNEQFF.

On this clonotype itself: This may be a read error, as it is one base from a much larger clone. This sequence joins TRBV12-3 or TRBV12-4 and TRBJ2-2; D perhaps matches TRBD2 (5 bases). CDR3 length equals 16 residues. Trimming removed 5 bases at V and 6 bases at J, with 19 bases between. Here the CDR3 reads CASSPRGSFASGELFF. The DNA for the CDR3 is TGTGCCAGCAGTCCTCGGGGTAGCTTTGCCTCCGGGGAGCTGTTTTTT.